This T cell receptor (beta chain) was captured by sequencing in a study of T cells after yellow fever vaccination. This clonotype was observed once. One entry per CDR3 protein results from TCRdb running MiXCR on the 5' RACE reads. The sample holds 500,000 to 550,000 distinct CDR3 sequences, roughly a fifth seen once. The CDR3 covers 15 residues. In germline, CDR1 is SQVTM, CDR2 ANQGSEA. V gave up 1 base and J gave up 4 bases, with 15 bases separating them. V and J are TRBV29-1 and TRBJ2-3; D is perhaps TRBD2 (6 bases). The sample consisted of PBMCs, taken about 20 days after the first yellow fever vaccination. The receptor was derived from a young man who received the YFV17D yellow fever vaccine. The CDR3 region is CSVEAPPGVADTQYF. In nucleotides, the CDR3 is TGCAGCGTTGAAGCACCCCCGGGGGTGGCAGATACGCAGTATTTT.